The source of this T cell receptor beta chain is a study of CD8+CD57+ T cells in acquired aplastic anemia. With regard to this clonotype: Its target is not known. Mismatch with germline at one junction end may stem from a read error.

Previously, flow cytometry had revealed CD8+CD57+ cell expansion in the patients chosen for sequencing. Study results and limitations: Found in both controls and patients were some 30 CD8+ CDR3 sequences. Patients and healthy controls showed no significant CD8+ Simpson's diversity difference.

This CDR3 spans 14 amino acids. Germline loops: CDR1 SGHTA, CDR2 FQGTGA. Genomic DNA was employed as the template in profiling TCR beta VDJ and CDR3. TCRdb re-called the reads through MiXCR, storing one row per CDR3 protein. This table has approximately 260,000 distinct CDR3 sequences, about 80% appearing once. V and J are TRBV7-3 and TRBJ2-5; D is possibly TRBD2 (6 bases). Sample: sorted CD4+, CD8+, or CD8+CD57+ T cells (not recorded which) from PBMCs. This receptor was identified in a human donor with aplastic anemia. CDR3 sequence: CACSLRVAGNAGEF. The CDR3 DNA reads TGTGCCTGCAGCTTAAGGGTCGCGGGAAATGCCGGGGAGTTC. Full variable domain (missing parts from reference TRBV7-3 and TRBJ2-5): GAGVSQTPSNKVTEKGKYVELRCDPISGHTALYWYRQSLGQGPEFLIYFQGTGAADDSGLPNDRFFAVRPEGSVSTLKIQRTERGDSAVYLCACSLRVAGNAGEFGPGTRLLVL.